This T cell receptor (beta chain) was captured in a study of blood T cell repertoires in COVID-19. Study in general: The cDNA or gDNA used as material had been derived from T cells, B-cell-depleted T cells, or PBMCs.

As originally analysed: Reference gene primers were amplified, and this amplification served to estimate nucleated cell counts. TCRdb's table, derived via immunoSEQ multiplex PCR, lists solely in-frame clones and lacks some. Clone size and the V and J calls come from that table; the DNA yielded D and trimming. The table shows 200,000 to 250,000 clones, with almost 90% occurring only once. Individuals aged roughly 18 to 90 years were recruited from 20 to 25 US areas. Trimming took 7 bases from V and 5 from J; bases not matched to a gene: 8. This CDR3 region has 15 residues. Germline CDR1 and CDR2: LNHDA and SQIVND (reference sequence).

This sequence was found in a woman in her 50s with acute COVID-19. The chain combines TRBV19 with TRBJ2-2; 9 positions match TRBD2. Sample: PBMCs or T cells enriched from blood (not recorded which). CDR3 sequence reads: CASTLSGSLTGELFF. CDR3 DNA: TGTGCCAGTACTCTTAGCGGGAGTCTTACCGGGGAGCTGTTTTTT.